A selection of T cell receptor beta chains follows, all from one sample in a study of cytomegalovirus exposure and HLA in healthy donors. Clones were read by immunoSEQ multiplex PCR, and TCRdb kept only the in-frame ones, dropping some. The sample yields 120,000 to 150,000 clones, about four fifths seen once. Sequencing was carried out using PBMCs. The source of these receptors is a female donor in good health and CMV-seronegative. Each CDR3 is given with its conserved first and last residue. Fields, in order: clone size, J gene, D gene, V gene, CDR3 protein, CDR3 DNA. D genes are given only for firm matches. The size of a clone is reported for some rows only, either as once, few or many, or as a class for expanded clones.

clone_size: .; j_call: TRBJ1-5; d_call: .; v_call: TRBV4-3; cdr3_aa: CASSQGRLAPQHF; cdr3_nt: TGCGCCAGCAGCCAAGGTCGTCTAGCGCCCCAGCATTTT
clone_size: .; j_call: TRBJ2-7; d_call: TRBD2; v_call: TRBV6-5; cdr3_aa: CASSYRGVPYEQYF; cdr3_nt: TGTGCCAGCAGTTACCGGGGGGTGCCCTACGAGCAGTACTTC
clone_size: .; j_call: TRBJ2-2; d_call: .; v_call: TRBV6-6; cdr3_aa: CAVQLPPDVFF; cdr3_nt: TGTGCCGTCCAGTTACCCCCCGATGTGTTTTTT
clone_size: .; j_call: TRBJ2-1; d_call: .; v_call: TRBV27; cdr3_aa: CASSLSQGFRIGEQFF; cdr3_nt: TGTGCCAGCAGTTTATCTCAGGGCTTCCGAATCGGTGAGCAGTTCTTC
clone_size: .; j_call: TRBJ2-7; d_call: .; v_call: TRBV7-9; cdr3_aa: CASSPRRGSEQYF; cdr3_nt: TGTGCCAGCAGCCCGAGAAGGGGGAGCGAGCAGTACTTC
clone_size: .; j_call: TRBJ2-4; d_call: .; v_call: TRBV7-9; cdr3_aa: CASSLEGVAHIQYF; cdr3_nt: TGTGCCAGCAGCTTAGAGGGAGTAGCGCACATTCAGTACTTC
clone_size: .; j_call: TRBJ2-1; d_call: TRBD2; v_call: TRBV29-1; cdr3_aa: CSALPGTSSPEQFF; cdr3_nt: TGCAGCGCCCTTCCGGGGACTAGCAGTCCTGAGCAGTTCTTC
clone_size: once; j_call: TRBJ2-1; d_call: TRBD2; v_call: TRBV5-1; cdr3_aa: CASSAGLAGGDEQFF; cdr3_nt: TGCGCCAGCAGCGCGGGACTAGCGGGAGGCGATGAGCAGTTCTTC
clone_size: .; j_call: TRBJ1-2; d_call: TRBD1; v_call: TRBV29-1; cdr3_aa: CSVWTGDGYTF; cdr3_nt: TGCAGCGTTTGGACAGGGGATGGCTACACCTTC
clone_size: once; j_call: TRBJ2-2; d_call: .; v_call: TRBV9; cdr3_aa: CASSVESISGELFF; cdr3_nt: TGTGCCAGCAGCGTAGAGAGCATTTCCGGGGAGCTGTTTTTT
clone_size: .; j_call: TRBJ2-7; d_call: TRBD1; v_call: TRBV4-3; cdr3_aa: CASSQGSRGHRREQYF; cdr3_nt: TGCGCCAGCAGCCAAGGGTCCAGGGGGCATCGGCGCGAGCAGTACTTC
clone_size: .; j_call: TRBJ1-2; d_call: TRBD1; v_call: TRBV6-6; cdr3_aa: CASSYDGQGGGYTF; cdr3_nt: TGTGCCAGCAGTTACGACGGACAGGGGGGCGGCTACACCTTC
clone_size: .; j_call: TRBJ2-7; d_call: TRBD2; v_call: TRBV7-2; cdr3_aa: CASSFGGGEQYF; cdr3_nt: TGTGCCAGCAGCTTTGGCGGGGGCGAGCAGTACTTC
clone_size: .; j_call: TRBJ2-5; d_call: .; v_call: TRBV7-2; cdr3_aa: CASSFDRKETQYF; cdr3_nt: TGTGCCAGCAGCTTCGACAGGAAAGAGACCCAGTACTTC
clone_size: .; j_call: TRBJ2-5; d_call: .; v_call: TRBV29-1; cdr3_aa: CSVRDGQRAQYF; cdr3_nt: TGCTCGGTGAGAGACGGCCAGCGGGCCCAGTACTTC
clone_size: .; j_call: TRBJ2-7; d_call: TRBD2; v_call: TRBV7-9; cdr3_aa: CASRGSGGEQYF; cdr3_nt: TGTGCCAGCAGGGGATCGGGGGGTGAGCAGTACTTC
clone_size: .; j_call: TRBJ1-6; d_call: TRBD1; v_call: TRBV5-1; cdr3_aa: CASSQQGNNSPLHF; cdr3_nt: TGCGCCAGCAGCCAACAGGGGAACAATTCACCCCTCCACTTT
clone_size: .; j_call: TRBJ1-5; d_call: TRBD1; v_call: TRBV7-2; cdr3_aa: CASRPRSTGGFNQPQHF; cdr3_nt: TGTGCCAGCAGACCCCGGTCGACAGGGGGCTTTAATCAGCCCCAGCATTTT
clone_size: once; j_call: TRBJ2-5; d_call: TRBD1; v_call: TRBV28; cdr3_aa: CASTRDRGGQETQYF; cdr3_nt: TGTGCCAGCACCAGGGACAGGGGGGGGCAAGAGACCCAGTACTTC
clone_size: .; j_call: TRBJ1-3; d_call: .; v_call: TRBV7-9; cdr3_aa: CASRMGSSGNTIYF; cdr3_nt: TGTGCCAGCAGAATGGGGAGCTCTGGAAACACCATATATTTT
clone_size: .; j_call: TRBJ2-5; d_call: .; v_call: TRBV2; cdr3_aa: CASSVDLRETQYF; cdr3_nt: TGTGCCAGCAGTGTCGATTTGCGGGAGACCCAGTACTTC
clone_size: .; j_call: TRBJ1-2; d_call: .; v_call: TRBV13; cdr3_aa: CASSLWGTGYGYTF; cdr3_nt: TGTGCCAGCAGCTTATGGGGAACGGGGTATGGCTACACCTTC
clone_size: .; j_call: TRBJ2-5; d_call: .; v_call: TRBV6-5; cdr3_aa: CASRKRPGETQYF; cdr3_nt: TGTGCCAGCAGGAAGCGGCCCGGCGAGACCCAGTACTTC
clone_size: few; j_call: TRBJ2-7; d_call: TRBD2; v_call: TRBV7-3; cdr3_aa: CASSLSAGENYEQYF; cdr3_nt: TGTGCCAGCAGCTTATCAGCGGGAGAGAACTACGAGCAGTACTTC
clone_size: .; j_call: TRBJ1-1; d_call: .; v_call: TRBV19; cdr3_aa: CASSLRDYTEAFF; cdr3_nt: TGTGCCAGTAGTCTCAGGGATTACACTGAAGCTTTCTTT
clone_size: once; j_call: TRBJ1-6; d_call: .; v_call: TRBV6-5; cdr3_aa: CASSLRQVYNSPLHF; cdr3_nt: TGTGCCAGCAGTCTGCGACAGGTCTATAATTCACCCCTCCACTTT
clone_size: once; j_call: TRBJ2-1; d_call: TRBD1; v_call: TRBV7-9; cdr3_aa: CASSRRRDRGLSEQFF; cdr3_nt: TGTGCCAGCAGCCGAAGGAGGGACAGGGGGCTAAGTGAGCAGTTCTTC
clone_size: .; j_call: TRBJ1-1; d_call: .; v_call: TRBV6-6; cdr3_aa: CASSRTGGDTEAFF; cdr3_nt: TGTGCCAGCAGTCGAACAGGTGGGGACACTGAAGCTTTCTTT
clone_size: .; j_call: TRBJ1-3; d_call: TRBD1; v_call: TRBV6-1; cdr3_aa: CASSAGTGEYTIYF; cdr3_nt: TGTGCCAGCAGTGCCGGGACAGGGGAGTACACCATATATTTT
clone_size: .; j_call: TRBJ2-7; d_call: TRBD1; v_call: TRBV5-1; cdr3_aa: CASSRSGQGPRDEQYF; cdr3_nt: TGCGCCAGCAGCAGAAGTGGACAGGGGCCCCGAGACGAGCAGTACTTC
clone_size: .; j_call: TRBJ2-2; d_call: .; v_call: TRBV5-1; cdr3_aa: CASKTVPGDTGELFF; cdr3_nt: TGCGCCAGCAAGACAGTCCCTGGGGACACCGGGGAGCTGTTTTTT
clone_size: few; j_call: TRBJ2-7; d_call: TRBD2; v_call: TRBV5-4; cdr3_aa: CASSLSGGAYEQYF; cdr3_nt: TGTGCCAGCAGCTTGAGCGGGGGGGCCTACGAGCAGTACTTC
clone_size: .; j_call: TRBJ2-5; d_call: .; v_call: TRBV9; cdr3_aa: CASSVAGNSQETQYF; cdr3_nt: TGTGCCAGCAGCGTAGCAGGGAATTCACAAGAGACCCAGTACTTC
clone_size: once; j_call: TRBJ1-1; d_call: .; v_call: TRBV30; cdr3_aa: CAWKTLNTEAFF; cdr3_nt: TGTGCCTGGAAGACACTGAACACTGAAGCTTTCTTT
clone_size: .; j_call: TRBJ2-2; d_call: TRBD1; v_call: TRBV19; cdr3_aa: CASRLPHRGTGELFF; cdr3_nt: TGTGCCAGTAGGCTGCCTCACAGGGGCACCGGGGAGCTGTTTTTT
clone_size: .; j_call: TRBJ2-2; d_call: .; v_call: TRBV5-6; cdr3_aa: CASSLVMRPTGELFF; cdr3_nt: TGTGCCAGCAGCTTGGTGATGCGGCCGACCGGGGAGCTGTTTTTT
clone_size: .; j_call: TRBJ1-1; d_call: .; v_call: TRBV27; cdr3_aa: CASRPSAVGARTEAFF; cdr3_nt: TGTGCCAGCAGGCCTTCAGCCGTAGGGGCGCGTACTGAAGCTTTCTTT
clone_size: .; j_call: TRBJ1-1; d_call: .; v_call: TRBV6-5; cdr3_aa: CASSYWGGREAFF; cdr3_nt: TGTGCCAGCAGTTACTGGGGGGGCAGGGAAGCTTTCTTT
clone_size: .; j_call: TRBJ2-2; d_call: TRBD1; v_call: TRBV5-1; cdr3_aa: CASLMTGGNTGELFF; cdr3_nt: TGCGCCAGCCTGATGACAGGGGGGAACACCGGGGAGCTGTTTTTT
clone_size: .; j_call: TRBJ1-3; d_call: .; v_call: TRBV9; cdr3_aa: CASSESGSSGNTIYF; cdr3_nt: TGTGCCAGCAGCGAGTCGGGGAGCTCTGGAAACACCATATATTTT